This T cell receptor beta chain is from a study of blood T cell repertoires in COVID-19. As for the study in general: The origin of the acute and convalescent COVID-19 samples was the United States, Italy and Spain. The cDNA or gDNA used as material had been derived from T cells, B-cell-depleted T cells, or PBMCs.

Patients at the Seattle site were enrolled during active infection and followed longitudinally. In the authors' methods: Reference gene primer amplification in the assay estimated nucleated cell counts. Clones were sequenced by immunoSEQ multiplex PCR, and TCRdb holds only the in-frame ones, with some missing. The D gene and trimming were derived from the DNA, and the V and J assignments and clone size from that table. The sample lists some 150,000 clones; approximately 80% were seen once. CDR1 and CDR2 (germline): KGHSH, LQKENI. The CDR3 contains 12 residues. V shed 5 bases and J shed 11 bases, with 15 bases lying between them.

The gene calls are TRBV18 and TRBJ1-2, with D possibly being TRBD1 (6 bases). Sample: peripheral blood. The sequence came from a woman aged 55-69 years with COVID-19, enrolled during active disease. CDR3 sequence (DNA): TGTGCCAGCTCAGCAAACAGGGCAACTTACACCTTC. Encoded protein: CASSANRATYTF.